This T cell receptor beta chain was retrieved from a study of T cells expressing NK-cell markers (dated by TCRdb to 2020 to 2021). For context, the study as a whole: TCR beta-chain repertoires were profiled in sorted CD3+CD56+NKG2C+, CD3+CD56+NKG2C- and CD3+CD56-NKG2C+ T-cell subsets from about 8 donors. The eight sequenced donors were randomly selected healthy volunteers, three men and five women. Sequencing of the libraries produced 2 x 150 bp reads on Illumina HiSeq 2000/2500, MiSeq or NextSeq. Among the eight sequenced donors, seven were HCMV-seropositive and one was HCMV-seronegative.

The reads were generated on an Illumina HiSeq 2000. TCR beta cDNA libraries were prepared using 5'RACE template switching, which introduced a universal primer site and unique molecular identifiers. cDNA synthesis was primed from the TCR beta constant segment and was followed by two successive PCR amplification steps. The original methods were these. MIGEC was used to demultiplex reads and group reads by UMI, and MiTCR was used to assemble and quantify clonotypes. To exclude erroneous sequences, only TCR cDNA sequences supported by at least two reads were retained. Downstream repertoire analysis used the tcR package, and clonotypes were matched across fractions by CDR3 nucleotide sequence plus V segment. Antigen specificity was annotated against VDJdb with VDJmatch, allowing one amino acid substitution in CDR3. Through TCRdb reprocessing, the reads give one entry per CDR3 protein sequence; DNA is omitted. What appears here as the V and J calls and clone size reflects TCRdb's work, not the paper's. The table for this sample records 30,000 or so distinct CDR3 sequences. The ten largest clones capture 50% to 75% of the sample.

CDR1 and CDR2 were assigned from the germline V gene (reference sequence) as MNHEY and SMNVEV. The CDR3 numbers 14 residues from cysteine through phenylalanine. The DNA sequence is not available. With respect to this clonotype: The target of this receptor is not known.

A commercial ELISA kit detecting HCMV-specific IgG in serum was used to determine HCMV serostatus. Peripheral blood mononuclear cells were isolated from blood by Ficoll density gradient centrifugation. General findings and caveats noted by the study authors: In over five donors, the dominant CD3+CD56+NKG2C+ clonotypes were found to rank among the top 10 CD8+ clonotypes and to make up about 1.0-7.0% of CD8+ T cells. Those dominant clonotypes were again the most abundant among CD3+CD56-NKG2C+ cells in a few donors, at roughly 25-65%. Whether the expanded NKG2C-expressing T cell clones were specific for HCMV antigens remained unclear.

The chain is encoded by TRBV27 joined to TRBJ1-2. The sequenced material came from blood T cells: a sorted CD56 or NKG2C T cell subset, CD4+ or CD8+ T cells, or bulk PBMC T cells (not recorded which). The TCR was taken from a woman between 18 and 70 years old in good health. The CDR3 loop reads CASSLRVASYGYTF.